This T cell receptor beta chain was captured in a study of vaccination and CD4 T cells after COVID-19. As for the study in general: Controls used CEFX viral epitopes (positive), HIV-1 Nef peptides (negative), or no peptide.

Sequencing of DNA taken from cultured CD4+ T cells relied on the Oncomine TCR Beta short-read assay. TCRdb passed the PCR reads through MiXCR, listing each CDR3 protein once. The sample contains roughly 7,000 distinct CDR3 sequences, over 65% of which appear only once. Treatment of the sample: roughly ten-day PBMC culture with coronavirus spike peptide pools or control peptides (ViraFEST assay). At days 3 and 7, half the medium was exchanged for fresh IL-2 medium. Negative selection separated CD4+ T cells from roughly nine-day cultures. The CDR3 is 15 amino acids. Germline V gene data show CDR1 as SGHTA and CDR2 as FQGNSA. V lost 4 bases to trimming and J lost 1 base, with 11 bases between them. Findings and caveats of the study: Post-vaccination reactive clonotypes (median around 40) did not differ significantly from post-infection (roughly 21).

This clonotype was detected only once. Its cognate antigen is unknown. The origin of this receptor is a human donor who had recovered from COVID-19. The chain combines TRBV7-2 with TRBJ2-1, with D perhaps TRBD1 (6 bases). Sequencing was performed on CD4+ T cells from blood, cultured in vitro. Written as DNA, the CDR3 is TGTGCCAGCAGCTCACAGGGCCAGTCCTACAATGAGCAGTTCTTC. Translation: CASSSQGQSYNEQFF.